Below, 9 T cell receptor beta chains from the same sample are listed, as sequenced in a study of blood T cell repertoires in COVID-19. Sequencing used immunoSEQ multiplex PCR; TCRdb keeps in-frame clones, though not all of them. The sample includes 65,000 to 90,000 clones, 89% of them seen just once. Specimen: peripheral blood. The receptors originated from a man older than 75 with acute or convalescent COVID-19.

The chain carries TRBV6-2 or TRBV6-3 and TRBJ2-3, with D possibly TRBD1 on 5 matching bases. The CDR3 loop spans 15 amino acids. From germline, CDR1 is MNHEY and CDR2 SVGEGT. Trimming left V 4 bases short and J 4 bases short, with 15 bases between. This CDR3 is CASSLGLVNPDTQYF. DNA of the CDR3: TGTGCCAGCAGTTTGGGGCTGGTTAATCCAGATACGCAGTATTTT.

The V gene is TRBV5-1, the J gene TRBJ2-7; tentatively, D is TRBD2 (6 bases). The V gene lost 1 base and the J gene lost 6 bases, with 17 bases spanning the gap. There are 15 residues in the CDR3. The germline CDR1 and CDR2 sequences are SGHRS and YFSETQ. CDR3 amino acids: CASSLLASASGEQYF. The CDR3 bases are TGCGCCAGCAGCTTGTTGGCTAGCGCGAGCGGCGAGCAGTACTTC.

The chain uses TRBV5-1 and TRBJ1-2; D gene ambiguous. The germline CDR1 and CDR2 sequences are SGHRS and YFSETQ. Trimming left V 0 bases short and J 3 bases short, with 9 bases between. CDR3 size: 14 residues. Here the CDR3 DNA reads TGCGCCAGCAGCTTGGATACCGGGGACTATGGCTACACCTTC. Translating gives CASSLDTGDYGYTF.

The chain employs TRBV19 and TRBJ1-5; TRBD1 aligns across 7 bases. J gave up 2 bases and V 3 bases, and 4 bases lay outside the gene matches. Germline assignment: CDR1 LNHDA and CDR2 SQIVND (reference sequence). The CDR3 is 15 residues long. The CDR3 DNA follows: TGTGCCAGTAGTATTACAGGGGTCCGCAATCAGCCCCAGCATTTT. Its protein is CASSITGVRNQPQHF.

The CDR3 DNA reads as TGTGCCAGTAGTTTTACAGGGGACACTGAAGCTTTCTTT. It is translated as CASSFTGDTEAFF. The chain carries TRBV19 and TRBJ1-1; 7 bases fit TRBD1. The J segment lost 3 bases and the V segment lost 5 bases, leaving 3 bases of the junction unmatched. CDR3 length equals 13 residues. Germline values: CDR1 LNHDA, CDR2 SQIVND (reference sequence). Full variable domain (rest looked up from reference TRBV19 and TRBJ1-1): DGGITQSPKYLFRKEGQNVTLSCEQNLNHDAMYWYRQDPGQGLRLIYYSQIVNDFQKGDIAEGYSVSREKKESFPLTVTSAQKNPTAFYLCASSFTGDTEAFFGQGTRLTVV.

This clone was seen only once. V gene TRBV11-3 combines with J gene TRBJ2-3, with TRBD2 identical over 11 bases. CDR1 and CDR2 from the germline V gene are SGHNT and YENEEA. The CDR3 length is 15 residues. V lost 5 bases and J lost 2; bases outside the gene matches: 3. CDR3 nucleotide sequence: TGTGCCAGCAGCCCGGGACTAGCGGTCACAGATACGCAGTATTTT. Translation: CASSPGLAVTDTQYF.

The chain uses TRBV7-7 and TRBJ2-1, with TRBD2 as a possible D gene (6 bases). From germline, CDR1 is SSHAT and CDR2 FNYEAQ (reference sequence). V dropped 5 bases and J dropped 0 bases, with 20 bases sitting between them. This CDR3 region has 18 residues. The CDR3 is CASSPAWGSGNSYNEQFF. The CDR3 region has the DNA TGTGCCAGCAGCCCGGCCTGGGGTAGCGGAAACTCCTACAATGAGCAGTTCTTC.

This chain uses TRBV25-1 with TRBJ2-7; 10 bases line up with TRBD1. Germline V gives CDR1 MGHDK, CDR2 SYGVNS. CDR3 size: 15 residues. V trimming: 4 bases; J trimming: 1 base; junction bases outside the gene matches: 4. The CDR3 sequence is CASSGGTGVSYEQYF. The CDR3 DNA reads as TGTGCCAGCAGTGGAGGGACAGGGGTTTCCTACGAGCAGTACTTC.

The chain uses TRBV7-8 and TRBJ2-1; 9 positions match TRBD1. Germline CDR1 and CDR2: SGHVS and FQNEAQ. Germline trimming cut 4 bases from V and 4 bases from J; bases unmatched to any gene: 5. The CDR3 consists of 15 residues. In DNA form, the CDR3 reads TGTGCCAGCAGCTCCGGGACAGGGACATACAATGAGCAGTTCTTC. This gives the protein CASSSGTGTYNEQFF.